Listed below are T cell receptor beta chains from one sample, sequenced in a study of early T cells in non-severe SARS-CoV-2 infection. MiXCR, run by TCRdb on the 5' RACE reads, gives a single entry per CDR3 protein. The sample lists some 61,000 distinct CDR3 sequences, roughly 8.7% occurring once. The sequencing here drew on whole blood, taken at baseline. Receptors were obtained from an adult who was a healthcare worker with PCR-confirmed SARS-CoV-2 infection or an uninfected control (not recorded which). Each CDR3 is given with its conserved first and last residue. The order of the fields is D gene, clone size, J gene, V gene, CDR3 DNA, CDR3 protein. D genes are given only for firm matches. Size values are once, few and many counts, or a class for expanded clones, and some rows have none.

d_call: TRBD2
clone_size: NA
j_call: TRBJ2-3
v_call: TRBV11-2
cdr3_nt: TGTGCCAGCAGCCAAGGGACTAGCGGGTATAGCACAGATACGCAGTATTTT
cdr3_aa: CASSQGTSGYSTDTQYF

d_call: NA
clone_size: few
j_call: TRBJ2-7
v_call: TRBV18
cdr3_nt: TGTGCCAGCTCACCAATGAGGGACTACGAGCAGTACTTC
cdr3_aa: CASSPMRDYEQYF

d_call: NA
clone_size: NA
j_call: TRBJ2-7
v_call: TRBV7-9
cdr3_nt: TGTGCCAGCAGCTTAGTTCGGCAGGGATTAGGCTACGAGCAGTACTTC
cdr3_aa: CASSLVRQGLGYEQYF

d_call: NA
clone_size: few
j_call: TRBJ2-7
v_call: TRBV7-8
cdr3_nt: TGTGCCAGCAGCTTAGGGTCAGGGCGGACCTACGAGCAGTACTTC
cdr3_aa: CASSLGSGRTYEQYF

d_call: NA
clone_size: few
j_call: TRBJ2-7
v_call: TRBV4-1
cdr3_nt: TGCGCCAGCAGCCAAGATCCGGGGGGCGATTACGAGCAGTACTTC
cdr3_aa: CASSQDPGGDYEQYF

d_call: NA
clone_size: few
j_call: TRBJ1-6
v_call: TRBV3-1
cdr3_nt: TGTGCCAGCAGCCAAGGCTCCGGCCGCCTCGGTTCACCCCTCCACTTT
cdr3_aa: CASSQGSGRLGSPLHF

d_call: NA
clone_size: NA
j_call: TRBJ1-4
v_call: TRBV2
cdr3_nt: TGTGCCAGCAGTGATCCTAGGTGGGATGAAAAACTGTTTTTT
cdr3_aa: CASSDPRWDEKLFF

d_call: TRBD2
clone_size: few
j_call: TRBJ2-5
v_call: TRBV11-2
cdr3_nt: TGTGCCAGCAGCTCGACCCGGGGAGGGGAGAAAGAGACCCAGTACTTC
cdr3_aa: CASSSTRGGEKETQYF

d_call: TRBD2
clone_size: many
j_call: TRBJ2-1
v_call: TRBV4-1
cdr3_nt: TGCGCCAGCAGCCAGACGACTAGCGGGAGAAATGAGCAGTTCTTC
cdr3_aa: CASSQTTSGRNEQFF

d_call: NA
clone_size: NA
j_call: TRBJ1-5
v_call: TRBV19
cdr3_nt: TGTGCCAGTAGTATAAACAACAGGTATAGCAATCAGCCCCAGCATTTT
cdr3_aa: CASSINNRYSNQPQHF

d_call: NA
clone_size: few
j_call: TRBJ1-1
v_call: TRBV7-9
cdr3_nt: TGTGCCAGCAGCGAGGTAGTGATCTCTAAATTAGACGAAGCTTTCTTT
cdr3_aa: CASSEVVISKLDEAFF

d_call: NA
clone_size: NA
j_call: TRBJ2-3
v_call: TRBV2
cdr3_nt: TGTGCCAGCAGATTACGAGCTTACAGGGGAGGGGAGACAGATACGCAGTATTTT
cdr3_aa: CASRLRAYRGGETDTQYF

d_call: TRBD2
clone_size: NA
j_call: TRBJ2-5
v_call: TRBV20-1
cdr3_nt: TGCAGTGCTGGACCGTTCCGGACTAGCGAACAAGAGACCCAGTACTTC
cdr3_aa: CSAGPFRTSEQETQYF

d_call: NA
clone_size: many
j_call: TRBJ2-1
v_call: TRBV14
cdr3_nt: TGTGCCAGCAGCCAAGATCGGCGGGGCCTTTACAATGAGCAGTTCTTC
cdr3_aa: CASSQDRRGLYNEQFF

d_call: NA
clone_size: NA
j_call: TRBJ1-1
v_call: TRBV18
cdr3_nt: TGTGCCAGCTCACCACCGTCAAGGACAGACATTGAAGCTTTCTTT
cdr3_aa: CASSPPSRTDIEAFF

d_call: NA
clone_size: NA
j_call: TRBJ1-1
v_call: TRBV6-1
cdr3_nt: TGTGCCAGCAGTGAATATTTGATCCAGGGGAACACTGAAGCTTTCTTT
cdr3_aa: CASSEYLIQGNTEAFF

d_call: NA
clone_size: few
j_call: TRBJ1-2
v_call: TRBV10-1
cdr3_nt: TGCGCCAGGCAAAGAATGCCCCCATATGGCTACACCTTC
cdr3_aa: CARQRMPPYGYTF

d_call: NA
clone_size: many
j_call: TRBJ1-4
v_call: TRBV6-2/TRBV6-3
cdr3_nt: TGTGCCAGCAGTTACGCAAGAACAACTAATGAAAAACTGTTTTTT
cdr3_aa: CASSYARTTNEKLFF

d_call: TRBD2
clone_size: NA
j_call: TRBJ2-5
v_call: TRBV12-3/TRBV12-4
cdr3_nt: TGTGCCAGCAGCCCCATGGGAGGGGTAGCCAACCAAGAGACCCAGTACTTC
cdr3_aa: CASSPMGGVANQETQYF

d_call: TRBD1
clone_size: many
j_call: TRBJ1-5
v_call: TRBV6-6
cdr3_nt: TGTGCCAGCAGTTACTCCCTGGGGACAGCCTCCAACAATCAGCCCCAGCATTTT
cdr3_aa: CASSYSLGTASNNQPQHF

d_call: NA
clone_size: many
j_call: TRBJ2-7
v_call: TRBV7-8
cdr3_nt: TGTGCCAGCAGCTTAGCGGGCAGGGTTAGACTCTACGAGCAGTACTTC
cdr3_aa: CASSLAGRVRLYEQYF

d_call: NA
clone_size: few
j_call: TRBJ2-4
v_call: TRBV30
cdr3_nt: TGTGCCTGGAGTGCCCAGGCCAACATTCAGTACTTC
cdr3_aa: CAWSAQANIQYF

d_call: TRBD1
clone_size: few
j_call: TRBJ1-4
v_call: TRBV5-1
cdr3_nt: TGCGCCAGCAGCTTGGGGCGCCAGGACAGGGGGCGAGAGGAAAAACTGTTTTTT
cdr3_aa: CASSLGRQDRGREEKLFF

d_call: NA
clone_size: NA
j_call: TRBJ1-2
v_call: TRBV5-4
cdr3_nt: TGTGCCAGCAGCTCCGGGGGGGCTAACTATGGCTACACCTTC
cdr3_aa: CASSSGGANYGYTF

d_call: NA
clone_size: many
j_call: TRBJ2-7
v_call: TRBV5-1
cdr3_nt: TGCGCCAGCCGGTCCTCCTACGAGCAGTACTTC
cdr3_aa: CASRSSYEQYF

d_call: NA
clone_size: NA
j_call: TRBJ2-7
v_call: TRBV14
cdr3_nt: TGTGCCAGCAGCCAAGTACACTCCCTCAGGGGTAACGAGCAGTACTTC
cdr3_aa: CASSQVHSLRGNEQYF

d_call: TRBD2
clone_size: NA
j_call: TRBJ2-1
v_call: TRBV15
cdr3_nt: TGTGCCACCAGCAGAAAGACTAGCGGGAAGAATGAGCAGTTCTTC
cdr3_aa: CATSRKTSGKNEQFF

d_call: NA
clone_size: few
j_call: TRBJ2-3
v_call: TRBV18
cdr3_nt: TGTGCCAGCTCACGCGCGTCGACTGCATCTAGCACAGATACGCAGTATTTT
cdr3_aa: CASSRASTASSTDTQYF

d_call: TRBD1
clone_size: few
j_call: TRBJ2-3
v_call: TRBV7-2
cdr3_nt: TGTGCCAGCAGCTCGACAGGGTGGACGCAGTATTTT
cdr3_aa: CASSSTGWTQYF